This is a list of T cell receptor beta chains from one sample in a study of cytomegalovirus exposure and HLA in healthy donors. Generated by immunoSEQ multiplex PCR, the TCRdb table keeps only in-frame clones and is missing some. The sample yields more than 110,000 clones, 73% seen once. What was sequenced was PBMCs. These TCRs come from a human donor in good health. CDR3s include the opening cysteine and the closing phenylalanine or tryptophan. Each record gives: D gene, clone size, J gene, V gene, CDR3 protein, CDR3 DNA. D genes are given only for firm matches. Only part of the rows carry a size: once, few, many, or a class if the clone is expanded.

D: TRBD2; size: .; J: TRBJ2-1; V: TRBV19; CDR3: CASSIGTSGRSEQFF; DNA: TGTGCCAGTAGTATTGGGACTAGCGGGAGGAGTGAGCAGTTCTTC
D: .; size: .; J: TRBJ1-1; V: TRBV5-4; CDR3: CASSAGRALNTEAFF; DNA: TGTGCCAGCAGCGCGGGGAGGGCGTTGAACACTGAAGCTTTCTTT
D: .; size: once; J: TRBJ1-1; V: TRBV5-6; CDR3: CASSGSQGSGAFF; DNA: TGTGCCAGCAGCGGGTCACAGGGTTCTGGTGCTTTCTTT
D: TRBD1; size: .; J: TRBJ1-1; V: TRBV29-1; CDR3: CSVRTGRTEAFF; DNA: TGCAGCGTACGGACAGGGAGGACTGAAGCTTTCTTT
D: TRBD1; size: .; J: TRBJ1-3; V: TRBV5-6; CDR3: CASSLGQGIITIYF; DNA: TGTGCCAGCAGCTTAGGACAGGGTATTATCACCATATATTTT
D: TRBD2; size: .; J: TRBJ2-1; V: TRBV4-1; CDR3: CASSQIAGGLYNEQFF; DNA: TGCGCCAGCAGCCAGATAGCGGGAGGGCTCTACAATGAGCAGTTCTTC
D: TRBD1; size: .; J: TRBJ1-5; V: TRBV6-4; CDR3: CASSMDRNQPQHF; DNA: TGTGCCAGCAGCATGGACAGGAATCAGCCCCAGCATTTT
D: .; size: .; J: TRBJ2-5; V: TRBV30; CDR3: CAWSVFSGGLAVNQETQYF; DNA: TGTGCCTGGAGTGTATTCTCCGGGGGTTTAGCGGTCAACCAAGAGACCCAGTACTTC
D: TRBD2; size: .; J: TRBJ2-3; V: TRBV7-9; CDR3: CSSSLGLAGPRTDTQYF; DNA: TGTTCCAGCAGCTTAGGTTTAGCGGGGCCCCGCACAGATACGCAGTATTTT
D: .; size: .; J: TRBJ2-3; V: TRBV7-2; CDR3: CASKDWPRGDTQYF; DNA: TGTGCCAGCAAGGACTGGCCCCGAGGGGATACGCAGTATTTT
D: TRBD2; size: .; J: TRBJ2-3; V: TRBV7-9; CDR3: CASSLGRLAEDTQYF; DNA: TGTGCCAGCAGCTTAGGGCGACTAGCTGAAGATACGCAGTATTTT
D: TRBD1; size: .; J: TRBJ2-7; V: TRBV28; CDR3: CASRSTGGAILYEQYF; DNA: TGTGCCAGCAGATCGACAGGGGGCGCAATCTTGTACGAGCAGTACTTC
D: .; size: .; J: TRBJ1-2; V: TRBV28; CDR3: CASTQGSRYTF; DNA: TGTGCCAGCACCCAGGGTTCTCGCTACACCTTC
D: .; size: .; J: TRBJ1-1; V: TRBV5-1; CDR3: CASSLDRNTEAFF; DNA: TGCGCCAGCAGCCTTGACAGGAACACTGAAGCTTTCTTT
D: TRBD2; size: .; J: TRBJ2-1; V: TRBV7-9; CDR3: CASSRSGGPFNEQFF; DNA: TGTGCCAGCAGCCGGAGCGGGGGACCCTTCAATGAGCAGTTCTTC
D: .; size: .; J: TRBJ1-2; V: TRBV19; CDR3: CASSFMGQATNYGYTF; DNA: TGTGCCAGTAGTTTCATGGGTCAGGCCACCAATTATGGCTACACCTTC
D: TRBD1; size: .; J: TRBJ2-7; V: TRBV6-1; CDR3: CASSESGQGWEQYF; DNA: TGTGCCAGCAGTGAATCGGGACAGGGATGGGAGCAGTACTTC
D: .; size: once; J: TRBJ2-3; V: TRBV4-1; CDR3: CASSQGQDTQYF; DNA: TGCGCCAGCAGCCAAGGTCAAGATACGCAGTATTTT
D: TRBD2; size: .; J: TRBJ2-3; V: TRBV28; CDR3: CASKPAGGPGTDTQYF; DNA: TGTGCCAGCAAGCCAGCGGGGGGGCCGGGCACAGATACGCAGTATTTT
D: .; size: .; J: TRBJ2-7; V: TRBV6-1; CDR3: CASTGSYEQYF; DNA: TGTGCCAGCACCGGGTCCTACGAGCAGTACTTC
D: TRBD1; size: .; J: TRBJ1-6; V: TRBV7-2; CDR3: CASSSRRDRGSPLHF; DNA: TGTGCCAGCAGCTCAAGGAGGGACAGGGGTTCACCCCTCCACTTT
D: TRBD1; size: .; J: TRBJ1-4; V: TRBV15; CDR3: CATSTRRQGARREKLFF; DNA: TGTGCCACCAGCACCCGAAGACAGGGGGCGCGAAGGGAAAAACTGTTTTTT
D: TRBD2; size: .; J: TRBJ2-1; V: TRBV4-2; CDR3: CASSPTGERGIPSSYNEQFF; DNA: TGTGCCAGCAGCCCGACGGGCGAGCGGGGCATCCCTAGCTCCTACAATGAGCAGTTCTTC
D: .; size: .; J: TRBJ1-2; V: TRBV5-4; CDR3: CAIARGGAYGYTF; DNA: TGTGCCATCGCCCGGGGGGGGGCATATGGCTACACCTTC
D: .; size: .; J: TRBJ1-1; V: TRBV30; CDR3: CAWGSQAEAFF; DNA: TGTGCCTGGGGGTCACAGGCTGAAGCTTTCTTT
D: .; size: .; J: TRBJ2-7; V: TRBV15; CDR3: CATSRDQGPYEQYF; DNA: TGTGCCACCAGCAGAGATCAGGGGCCCTACGAGCAGTACTTC